This TCR beta chain originates from a study of regulatory T cells in long-lasting Graves disease (dated by TCRdb to 2020 to 2022). In the study overall: Antithyroid drugs had been taken for less than 3 months by newly diagnosed Graves' disease patients. A total of about 33 samples underwent TCR sequencing, from about 13 patients with persistent Graves' disease and 20 or so patients with newly diagnosed Graves' disease. The study was conducted in China and was registered as a clinical trial. Persistent Graves' disease patients were compared with newly diagnosed Graves' disease patients by peripheral blood TCR sequencing and RNA sequencing. Beyond this particular receptor, the publication reports: Persistent Graves' disease patients showed lower TCR Shannon entropy and fewer highly expanded clones than newly diagnosed patients, suggesting clonal expansion. TRBV28, TRBJ1-2 and TRBJ2-5 were preferentially used in persistent disease, while TRBV20-1 and TRBJ2-1 were favored in newly diagnosed disease. The study examined only peripheral blood because the primary lesion, thyroid tissue, could not be accessed. Only the TCR beta chain was sequenced and analyzed. More public clonotypes were shared among persistent patients (around 2,600) than among newly diagnosed patients (roughly 1,000). As a limitation, the authors acknowledged that the small sample size may reduce accuracy.

V lost 3 bases and J lost 4 bases; the stretch between them is 13 bases long. From its cysteine to its phenylalanine, the CDR3 spans 15 amino acids. The kept DNA is CDR3 alone, 45 bases in frame from the first base. The time point label corresponds to: newly diagnosed GD, antithyroid drugs for less than 3 months. For both TCR sequencing and RNA sequencing, RNA was extracted from PBMCs in TRIzol. The diagnosis of Graves' disease followed American Thyroid Association guidelines. Patients were recruited from an endocrinology department in Xi'an, China. Each patient gave roughly 10 milliliters of peripheral blood, collected in an EDTA anticoagulant tube. Ficoll Paque Plus density gradient separation was used to isolate PBMCs, and no further T cell sorting was performed. An Agilent 2100 Bioanalyzer and agarose gel were used to check RNA quality, and a NanoDrop 2000 was used to measure RNA concentration.

Receptor amplification or capture employed multiplex PCR. Sequencing took place on an Illumina HiSeq 4000. To build TCR beta libraries, CDR3 regions were amplified by Arm-PCR using iRepertoire HTBI primers. PCR products were gel purified before sequencing. In the authors' own workflow: Gene usage analysis of CDR3 amino acid clonotypes used the 60 to 75 TRBV and more than 13 TRBJ segments found across samples. Filtered high-quality paired reads were merged into contigs using COPE and FqMerger. BLAST was used to align contigs to IMGT TRBV, TRBD and TRBJ reference genes, with CDR3 defined following IMGT. Highly expanded clones were defined as clonotypes with a frequency above 0.1%. Shannon entropy was used to measure repertoire diversity, and the Gini coefficient was used to measure V-J evenness. Clonotypes shared by more than one individual were considered public. Using fastp at Q25 and MiXCR, TCRdb reprocessed the public reads and kept productive beta chains. Rows are combined by CDR3 protein, so each entry shows the most common genes and DNA. V and J calls and clone size were set by TCRdb, not the authors. A total of 410,000 or so distinct CDR3 sequences appear in this sample, just under 15% of them only once. The ten largest clonotypes hold roughly a sixth of the sample.

Ten or more counts support this clonotype. Its antigen is still unknown. Base qualities were left out, and no much larger clone turns up one base away. These data were also filed under a second study, of T cells in Graves' hyperthyroidism and ophthalmopathy. Per the second study: Stable Graves' hyperthyroidism was defined as the absence of progression to ophthalmopathy over 18 months of follow-up. Hyperthyroidism patients were newly diagnosed, with disease duration under 2 months, and aged 18 to 65 years. Patients with uncontrolled infections, other autoimmune diseases, pregnancy or lactation were excluded. Clinical symptoms, serum thyroxine and TRAb, thyroid ultrasound, and orbital computed tomography formed the basis for the diagnoses. For the first round of RT-PCR on the TCR CDR3, the HTBI primer set was used together with the Qiagen OneStep RT-PCR kit. Most expanded thyroid clonotypes (frequency above 0.001) were also detected in blood, a finding suggesting that blood repertoires may reflect thyroid immune responses. A 13 V-J signature model separated ophthalmopathy from stable hyperthyroidism, with around 90% sensitivity and about 81% specificity in cross-validation and 80%/75% in testing. In validation, the model predicted progression to ophthalmopathy a median of roughly 6.2 months before onset, with 70% to 71% sensitivity and 72.22% specificity. TCR V-J signatures able to tell the groups apart were searched for in a discovery cohort of 100 patients, of whom more than 40 had Graves' ophthalmopathy and roughly 59 had stable Graves' hyperthyroidism. Prospective prediction of ophthalmopathy was tested in an independent validation cohort of 18 to 20 hyperthyroidism patients and 15 to 17 patients who later progressed to ophthalmopathy. The roughly 94 discovery patients were randomly split 7:3 into training and test sets. The study also compared thyroid tissue and blood T-cell repertoires from over 5 Graves' hyperthyroidism patients. After blood sampling, hyperthyroidism patients were treated with methimazole at a starting dose of 30 mg daily, and ophthalmopathy patients were treated with high-dose intravenous methylprednisolone. A second multiplex PCR round built the libraries, followed by size selection and purification. Libraries were sequenced paired-end with 100 bp reads on an Illumina HiSeq2000. SOAPnuke was used to process the raw data, removing reads that contained adapters or uncalled bases, had a mean Phred below 15, or lacked an exact match to the constant primer or identifier. High-quality paired reads were merged with COPE v1.2.5, and unique nucleotide sequences were defined as clonotypes. MiTCR v1.1 was used to align the clonotypes against IMGT TRBV, TRBD and TRBJ reference segments. Analysis was restricted to V-J combinations with a frequency above 0.0001, which covered 98% to 99.2% of repertoires. A TCS score was defined as the ratio between F50 (clonal expansion) and ExV (chaos), using BLOSUM62-based TCRdist between CDR3 peptides within each V-J. Welch's t-statistics and random forest reduced several hundred V-J features to about 12, which were used in a naive Bayes classifier (R e1071). Sample size was not statistically predetermined, and investigators were not blinded to group allocation. TCR Vbeta CDR3 sequencing of 140 or so peripheral blood samples (around 45 ophthalmopathy, 75 to 80 hyperthyroidism and approximately 17 progressor patients) is reported in the paper.

The source material was peripheral blood mononuclear cells (PBMCs), sampled at new diagnosis, from a patient treated with antithyroid drugs. The sequence was collected from a young woman with Graves disease. Donor details come from another sample of the same person, matched by shared clones. Recombination linked TRBV12-3 or TRBV12-4 to TRBJ2-1, and the D gene may be TRBD2, 6 bases matching. In nucleotide form, the sequence is TGTGCCAGCAGTTTGAGGGCGGGATGGTACAATGAGCAGTTCTTC. Translated, this gives CASSLRAGWYNEQFF.